This T cell receptor beta chain was captured in a study of blood T cell repertoires in COVID-19. Across the study: The United States, Italy and Spain provided the acute and convalescent COVID-19 samples.

Original handling: Using reference gene primer amplification, nucleated cell counts were estimated. The assay was immunoSEQ multiplex PCR, and TCRdb's table has in-frame clones only and misses some. V and J calls and clone size are given by that table; D and trimming were obtained from the DNA. The table records fewer than 65,000 clones, over 80% of them present only once. The trim removed 4 bases at V and 4 bases at J, leaving 4 bases unmatched. Germline V gives CDR1 LNHDA, CDR2 SQIVND (reference sequence). This CDR3 region has 15 residues. The clonotype originates from a woman between 55 and 75 years old with active or convalescent COVID-19. This chain uses TRBV19 with TRBJ1-5, with TRBD1 matching 10 bases. What was sequenced was peripheral blood. This CDR3 is CASSTTGGANQPQHF. The CDR3 region has the DNA TGTGCCAGTAGTACGACAGGGGGCGCAAATCAGCCCCAGCATTTT.